This T cell receptor beta chain appears in the sequencing data of a study of response to subunit inactivated influenza vaccine. Regarding this clonotype: Its antigen is undetermined.

Overall study findings and caveats: Authors suggested that a seasonal influenza vaccination recruits few new T cells each time.

TCRdb redid the calling of the RT-PCR reads with MiXCR, one entry per CDR3 protein. The data hold about 650,000 distinct CDR3 sequences, with 14% observed a single time. V was cut by 4 bases and J by 0 bases, with 14 bases left in between. CDR3 length: 16 amino acids. Germline V lookup: CDR1 SGHDN, CDR2 FVKESK. The chain links TRBV14 to TRBJ2-3; D remains ambiguous. This sample comprised PBMCs from blood, obtained approximately 15 days before vaccination. The source is a man in his fifties who received an inactivated influenza vaccine. As DNA, the CDR3 is TGTGCCAGCAGCCTTACTCGGGTGTCTAGCACAGATACGCAGTATTTT. Translated: CASSLTRVSSTDTQYF.